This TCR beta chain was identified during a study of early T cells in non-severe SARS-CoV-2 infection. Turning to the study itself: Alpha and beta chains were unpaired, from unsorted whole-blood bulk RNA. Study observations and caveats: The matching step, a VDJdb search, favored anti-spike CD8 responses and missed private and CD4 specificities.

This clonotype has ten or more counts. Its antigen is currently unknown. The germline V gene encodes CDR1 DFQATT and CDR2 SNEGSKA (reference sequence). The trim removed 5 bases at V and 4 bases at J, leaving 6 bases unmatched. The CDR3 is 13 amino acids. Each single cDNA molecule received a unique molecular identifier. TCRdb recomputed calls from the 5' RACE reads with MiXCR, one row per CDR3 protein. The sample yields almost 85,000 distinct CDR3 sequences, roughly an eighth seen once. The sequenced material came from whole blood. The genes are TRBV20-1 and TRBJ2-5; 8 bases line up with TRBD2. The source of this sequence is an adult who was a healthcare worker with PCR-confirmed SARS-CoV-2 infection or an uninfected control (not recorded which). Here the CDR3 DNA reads TGCAGTGCTCATATTAGCGGGACAGAGACCCAGTACTTC. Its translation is CSAHISGTETQYF.